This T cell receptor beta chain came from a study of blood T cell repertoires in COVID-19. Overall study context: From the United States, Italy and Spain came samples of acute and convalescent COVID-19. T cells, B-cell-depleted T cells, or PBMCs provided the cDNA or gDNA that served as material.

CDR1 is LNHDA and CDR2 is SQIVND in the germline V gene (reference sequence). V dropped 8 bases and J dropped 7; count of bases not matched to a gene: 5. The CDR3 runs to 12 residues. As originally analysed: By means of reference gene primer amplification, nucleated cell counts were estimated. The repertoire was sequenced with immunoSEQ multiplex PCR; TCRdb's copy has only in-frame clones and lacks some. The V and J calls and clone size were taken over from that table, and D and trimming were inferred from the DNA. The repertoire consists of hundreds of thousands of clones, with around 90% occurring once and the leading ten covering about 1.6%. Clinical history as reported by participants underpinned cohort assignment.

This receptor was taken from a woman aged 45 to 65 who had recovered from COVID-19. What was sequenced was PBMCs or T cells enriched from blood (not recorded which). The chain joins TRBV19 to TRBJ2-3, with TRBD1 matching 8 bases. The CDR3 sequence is CASSDRGNTQYF. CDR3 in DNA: TGTGCCAGTTCCGACAGGGGCAATACGCAGTATTTT.